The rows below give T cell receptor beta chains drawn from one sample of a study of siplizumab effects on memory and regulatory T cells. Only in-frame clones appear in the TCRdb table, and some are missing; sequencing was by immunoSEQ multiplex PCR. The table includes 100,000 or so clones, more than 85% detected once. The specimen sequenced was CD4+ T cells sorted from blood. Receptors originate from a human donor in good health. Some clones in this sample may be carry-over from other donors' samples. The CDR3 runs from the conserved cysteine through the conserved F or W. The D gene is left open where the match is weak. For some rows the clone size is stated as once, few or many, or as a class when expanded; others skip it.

CDR3: CASSLRAGPNYGYTF
DNA: TGTGCCAGCAGCTTAAGGGCAGGGCCTAACTATGGCTACACCTTC
size: .
D: .
V: TRBV7-3
J: TRBJ1-2

CDR3: CASTRDATNEKLFF
DNA: TGTGCCAGCACCAGAGACGCAACTAATGAAAAACTGTTTTTT
size: .
D: .
V: TRBV6-1
J: TRBJ1-4

CDR3: CASSPSSIGELFF
DNA: TGTGCCAGCTCACCCTCTAGTATCGGGGAGCTGTTTTTT
size: .
D: .
V: TRBV18
J: TRBJ2-2

CDR3: CASSLDRTGAWSYTF
DNA: TGTGCCAGCAGCTTAGACAGGACAGGGGCATGGAGCTACACCTTC
size: .
D: TRBD1
V: TRBV7-8
J: TRBJ1-2

CDR3: CATTDRGSSGSSYNEQFF
DNA: TGTGCCACTACGGACAGGGGGAGCAGCGGGAGCTCCTACAATGAGCAGTTCTTC
size: .
D: TRBD1
V: TRBV19
J: TRBJ2-1

CDR3: CASSHPGTSGSREQYF
DNA: TGCGCCAGCAGCCACCCCGGGACTAGCGGCTCCCGCGAGCAGTACTTC
size: .
D: TRBD2
V: TRBV4-1
J: TRBJ2-7

CDR3: CASRRQTGGPNTEAFF
DNA: TGTGCCAGCAGACGTCAAACAGGGGGGCCGAACACTGAAGCTTTCTTT
size: .
D: TRBD1
V: TRBV27
J: TRBJ1-1

CDR3: CASSALPKAFRGGKTQYF
DNA: TGTGCCAGCAGTGCTCTACCCAAGGCGTTCCGCGGGGGAAAGACCCAGTACTTC
size: .
D: TRBD2
V: TRBV25-1
J: TRBJ2-5

CDR3: CASSFEAGTTDTQYF
DNA: TGTGCCAGCAGTTTTGAGGCAGGTACCACAGATACGCAGTATTTT
size: .
D: .
V: TRBV28
J: TRBJ2-3

CDR3: CASSTPGQFYGYTF
DNA: TGTGCCAGTAGTACCCCGGGACAGTTCTATGGCTACACCTTC
size: .
D: TRBD1
V: TRBV19
J: TRBJ1-2

CDR3: CASSRTGEQYF
DNA: TGTGCCAGCAGTCGAACAGGCGAGCAGTACTTC
size: .
D: .
V: TRBV6-5
J: TRBJ2-7

CDR3: CASSRTDNTEAFF
DNA: TGTGCCAGCAGTCGAACAGATAACACTGAAGCTTTCTTT
size: .
D: .
V: TRBV6-6
J: TRBJ1-1

CDR3: CSVGRDRGGTEAFF
DNA: TGCAGCGTCGGGAGGGACAGGGGCGGCACTGAAGCTTTCTTT
size: few
D: TRBD1
V: TRBV29-1
J: TRBJ1-1

CDR3: CASSIQAYNEQFF
DNA: TGTGCTAGCAGTATTCAGGCTTACAATGAGCAGTTCTTC
size: .
D: .
V: TRBV7-7
J: TRBJ2-1

CDR3: CASSVGGSPSYEQYF
DNA: TGTGCCAGCAGCGTAGGAGGGTCCCCCTCCTACGAGCAGTACTTC
size: .
D: .
V: TRBV9
J: TRBJ2-7

CDR3: CASSPRNRGQGNEKLFF
DNA: TGTGCCAGCAGTCCGAGGAATCGGGGACAGGGGAATGAAAAACTGTTTTTT
size: .
D: TRBD1
V: TRBV28
J: TRBJ1-4

CDR3: CASSLGGGTSIDEQFF
DNA: TGCGCCAGCAGCTTGGGAGGCGGGACTAGTATTGATGAGCAGTTCTTC
size: few
D: TRBD2
V: TRBV5-1
J: TRBJ2-1

CDR3: CASSLVAASGITYEQYF
DNA: TGTGCCAGCAGCTTAGTAGCGGCTAGCGGGATCACCTACGAGCAGTACTTC
size: .
D: TRBD2
V: TRBV11-2
J: TRBJ2-7

CDR3: CASRGGQLANYGYTF
DNA: TGTGCCAGCAGAGGGGGACAGCTTGCTAACTATGGCTACACCTTC
size: .
D: TRBD1
V: TRBV6-5
J: TRBJ1-2

CDR3: CASSLRLGRGQETQYF
DNA: TGCGCCAGCAGCTTGAGATTGGGGCGGGGGCAAGAGACCCAGTACTTC
size: .
D: TRBD2
V: TRBV5-1
J: TRBJ2-5

CDR3: CASRGDQANTEAFF
DNA: TGTGCCAGCAGAGGGGACCAGGCGAACACTGAAGCTTTCTTT
size: few
D: .
V: TRBV7-8
J: TRBJ1-1

CDR3: CASSLRTGGALDEKLFF
DNA: TGTGCCAGCAGCTTACGGACAGGGGGCGCTTTGGATGAAAAACTGTTTTTT
size: .
D: TRBD1
V: TRBV7-9
J: TRBJ1-4

CDR3: CASSVRFVQGNEQFF
DNA: TGTGCCAGCAGTGTCCGGTTCGTCCAGGGCAATGAGCAGTTCTTC
size: .
D: .
V: TRBV6-1
J: TRBJ2-1

CDR3: CASSTRTGLGTGELFF
DNA: TGTGCCAGTAGTACCCGGACAGGCTTAGGAACCGGGGAGCTGTTTTTT
size: .
D: TRBD1
V: TRBV19
J: TRBJ2-2

CDR3: CASSLYGTSTDTQYF
DNA: TGTGCCAGCAGTTTATACGGGACTAGCACAGATACGCAGTATTTT
size: .
D: .
V: TRBV27
J: TRBJ2-3

CDR3: CASSSSGRGGTYEQYF
DNA: TGTGCCAGCAGCTCCAGCGGCAGGGGTGGGACCTACGAGCAGTACTTC
size: once
D: .
V: TRBV7-9
J: TRBJ2-7

CDR3: CASSPPPGLNTEAFF
DNA: TGCGCCAGCAGCCCCCCCCCAGGGCTTAACACTGAAGCTTTCTTT
size: .
D: .
V: TRBV4-1
J: TRBJ1-1

CDR3: CASRTGDKLNYGYTF
DNA: TGTGCCAGTAGAACAGGCGACAAATTGAACTATGGCTACACCTTC
size: .
D: .
V: TRBV19
J: TRBJ1-2

CDR3: CATNDRYNEQFF
DNA: TGTGCCACCAACGACAGGTACAATGAGCAGTTCTTC
size: .
D: .
V: TRBV19
J: TRBJ2-1

CDR3: CASSSTGGMGTQYF
DNA: TGTGCCAGCAGCTCCACAGGGGGCATGGGGACCCAGTACTTC
size: .
D: TRBD1
V: TRBV11-2
J: TRBJ2-5

CDR3: CASSYSGFGNQPQHF
DNA: TGTGCCAGCAGTTACAGCGGGTTTGGCAATCAGCCCCAGCATTTT
size: .
D: .
V: TRBV6-5
J: TRBJ1-5

CDR3: CASSLGPDGYEQYF
DNA: TGTGCCAGCAGCTTGGGGCCCGACGGCTACGAGCAGTACTTC
size: .
D: .
V: TRBV5-5
J: TRBJ2-7

CDR3: CASSLALAGAGDEQFF
DNA: TGTGCCAGCAGCTTAGCCCTAGCGGGAGCAGGCGATGAGCAGTTCTTC
size: .
D: TRBD2
V: TRBV11-1
J: TRBJ2-1

CDR3: CASKRGTGVMNTIYF
DNA: TGTGCCAGCAAGAGGGGAACAGGGGTTATGAACACCATATATTTT
size: .
D: TRBD1
V: TRBV6-1
J: TRBJ1-3

CDR3: CASSLGLGTLGIGELFF
DNA: TGTGCCAGCAGCTTAGGCCTAGGGACCCTTGGCATCGGGGAGCTGTTTTTT
size: .
D: .
V: TRBV13
J: TRBJ2-2

CDR3: CASLGTGQLTDEQFF
DNA: TGTGCCAGCTTAGGAACGGGACAGCTTACCGATGAGCAGTTCTTC
size: .
D: TRBD1
V: TRBV19
J: TRBJ2-1

CDR3: CAWSVLSGTGAMNTEAFF
DNA: TGTGCCTGGAGTGTACTTTCCGGGACAGGAGCAATGAACACTGAAGCTTTCTTT
size: .
D: TRBD1
V: TRBV30
J: TRBJ1-1

CDR3: CASSKGAALNYGYTF
DNA: TGTGCCAGCAGCAAAGGGGCAGCACTTAACTATGGCTACACCTTC
size: once
D: .
V: TRBV21-1
J: TRBJ1-2

CDR3: CASSPRLAGTYNEQFF
DNA: TGTGCCAGCAGCCCTCGACTAGCGGGGACCTACAATGAGCAGTTCTTC
size: .
D: TRBD2
V: TRBV14
J: TRBJ2-1

CDR3: CASTASGGYNEQFF
DNA: TGTGCCAGCACGGCTAGCGGAGGGTACAATGAGCAGTTCTTC
size: .
D: TRBD2
V: TRBV6-1
J: TRBJ2-1

CDR3: CTSSHFQREGYEQYF
DNA: TGCACCAGCAGCCATTTTCAGCGGGAAGGGTACGAGCAGTACTTC
size: .
D: .
V: TRBV1
J: TRBJ2-7

CDR3: CASIIGSGGGGSYEQYF
DNA: TGTGCCAGCATTATTGGTAGTGGGGGGGGAGGCTCCTACGAGCAGTACTTC
size: .
D: TRBD2
V: TRBV28
J: TRBJ2-7

CDR3: CASRGDRDGYTF
DNA: TGTGCCAGCAGGGGGGATAGGGATGGCTACACCTTC
size: .
D: .
V: TRBV28
J: TRBJ1-2

CDR3: CASGYRSGTGGVGTEAFF
DNA: TGTGCTAGTGGTTACAGATCCGGGACAGGGGGTGTTGGCACTGAAGCTTTCTTT
size: .
D: TRBD1
V: TRBV12-5
J: TRBJ1-1

CDR3: CASSDARAGNYGYTF
DNA: TGCGCCAGCAGTGACGCCCGAGCAGGGAACTATGGCTACACCTTC
size: .
D: .
V: TRBV10-2
J: TRBJ1-2

CDR3: CASTAPGTGGHGYTF
DNA: TGTGCCAGCACCGCACCCGGGACAGGGGGTCATGGCTACACCTTC
size: .
D: TRBD1
V: TRBV28
J: TRBJ1-2

CDR3: CASSPWDRGLNEQYF
DNA: TGTGCCAGCTCACCTTGGGACAGGGGGCTTAACGAGCAGTACTTC
size: few
D: TRBD1
V: TRBV18
J: TRBJ2-7